This T cell receptor beta chain was profiled in a study of T cell changes during pregnancy in multiple sclerosis. Germline loops: CDR1 SGDLS, CDR2 YYNGEE. Between the trimmed V and J ends, which lost 2 bases and 4 bases, there was a span of 12 bases. The CDR3 spans 15 residues. TCRdb's copy holds only in-frame clones and misses some; the assay was immunoSEQ multiplex PCR. Among about 73,000 clones listed, roughly 90% were seen once. This clone was observed a single time. The V and J genes are TRBV9 and TRBJ1-4; D perhaps matches TRBD1 (5 bases). The sequence derives from a female donor in good health, enrolled as a control in a pregnancy study. Sequencing was performed on peripheral blood, taken after pregnancy. CDR3 DNA: TGTGCCAGCAGCGTTACGACAGCCGATAATGAAAAACTGTTTTTT. This encodes CASSVTTADNEKLFF.